Below are 20 T cell receptor beta chains sequenced from a single sample in a study of low-dose radiotherapy and immunotherapy resistance in tumors. The sample's time point: after trial treatment. Treatment of the sample: LDRT plus nivolumab, ipilimumab, low-dose cyclophosphamide and aspirin (RACIN trial). Alpha- and beta-chain coverage of first-strand cDNA came from TRAV- and TRBV-specific primers. The PCR that amplified TCRs ran for around 20 cycles, relying on a constant-region primer and a V-primer adapter. Each CDR3 protein is one row after TCRdb ran MiXCR on the reads. The sample has approximately 91,000 distinct CDR3 sequences, roughly 19% seen once. Here the sequenced sample was PBMCs, taken after low-dose radiotherapy plus immunotherapy. The receptors were gathered from a female donor with ovarian cancer.

J is TRBJ2-7 and V is TRBV3-1; D is possibly TRBD1 (5 bases). This CDR3 has 15 amino acids. Trimming cost V 1 base and J 2 bases, with 12 bases left between them. CDR1 and CDR2 (germline): LGHDT, YNNKEL (reference sequence). This CDR3 reads CASSQGITGTYEQYF. The CDR3 DNA sequence: TGTGCCAGCAGCCAAGGTATCACAGGAACCTACGAGCAGTACTTC.

The sample holds many counts of this clonotype. The chain has TRBV13 and TRBJ2-2; D not certain. CDR1 PRHDT and CDR2 FYEKMQ come from the germline V gene (reference sequence). The CDR3 covers 12 residues. The V and J ends lost 2 bases and 6 bases respectively, with 4 bases between them. Here the CDR3 DNA reads TGTGCCAGCAGCTTACGCCCCGGGGAGCTGTTTTTT. This encodes CASSLRPGELFF. The whole variable domain, remainder taken from reference TRBV13 and TRBJ2-2, is AAGVIQSPRHLIKEKRETATLKCYPIPRHDTVYWYQQGPGQDPQFLISFYEKMQSDKGSIPDRFSAQQFSDYHSELNMSSLELGDSALYFCASSLRPGELFFGEGSRLTVL.

This clonotype has at least ten counts. The J gene is TRBJ1-1, the V gene TRBV7-9, with D unclear. Germline CDR1 SEHNR, CDR2 FQNEAQ (reference sequence). V was cut by 5 bases and J by 2 bases, with 12 bases left in between. The CDR3 is 14 amino acids. The CDR3 here is CASSKSGRNTEAFF. Here the CDR3 DNA reads TGTGCCAGCAGCAAATCCGGGAGAAACACTGAAGCTTTCTTT.

In its sample, this clonotype was seen many times. The rearrangement links TRBV19 to TRBJ2-4; TRBD1 agrees at 7 bases. The CDR3 runs 17 residues. The V gene end was trimmed by 4 bases and the J gene end by 1 base; junction bases not matched to a gene: 10. The germline CDR1 and CDR2 sequences are LNHDA and SQIVND (reference sequence). CDR3 DNA sequence: TGTGCCAGTAGTAGGGCACAGGGGCTTAATGCCAAAAACATTCAGTACTTC. As protein: CASSRAQGLNAKNIQYF.

This clonotype showed up many times. This rearrangement joins TRBV7-3 to TRBJ1-6; weak D call: TRBD1 (5 bases). V lost 0 bases and J 6 bases, leaving 9 bases between the germline ends. The CDR3 is 15 residues long. CDR1 is SGHTA, CDR2 FQGTGA, per germline. The CDR3 sequence: CASSLTGGSNSPLHF. CDR3 DNA: TGTGCCAGCAGCTTAACGGGGGGTAGTAATTCACCCCTCCACTTT.

This clonotype was observed at least ten times. V usage is TRBV5-4 and J usage is TRBJ1-1; TRBD1 is a possible D gene (6 bases). In germline, CDR1 is SGHNT, CDR2 YYREEE (reference sequence). CDR3 size: 14 residues. Trimming took off 7 bases at V and 2 bases at J, with 15 bases between the two ends. The CDR3 is CASGQTGPNTEAFF. DNA for the CDR3: TGTGCCAGCGGACAGACAGGACCAAACACTGAAGCTTTCTTT.

The table lists this clonotype with many counts. V gene TRBV28 combines with J gene TRBJ2-7; TRBD1 matches at 8 bases. The CDR3 contains 14 residues. Germline values: CDR1 MDHEN, CDR2 SYDVKM. Germline trimming cut 6 bases from V and 2 bases from J; bases unmatched to any gene: 6. As DNA, the CDR3 is TGTGCCAGCAGCCCGGACAGGGTCGCCTACGAGCAGTACTTC. Translating gives CASSPDRVAYEQYF.

This clonotype has ten or more counts. For the CDR3, the DNA is TGCAGCTCCTCAGGGGAACTGATTTACAATGAGCAGTTCTTC. Its protein is CSSSGELIYNEQFF. This chain uses TRBV20-1 with TRBJ2-1; D may be TRBD1 (6 bases). The germline gives CDR1 DFQATT, CDR2 SNEGSKA (reference sequence). The CDR3 totals 14 residues.

This clonotype showed up many times. This chain links TRBV29-1 with TRBJ1-6, with D hard to call. The CDR3 contains 13 residues. Trimming took off 6 bases at V and 0 bases at J, with 6 bases between the two ends. Germline CDR1 is SQVTM and CDR2 is ANQGSEA. For the CDR3, the DNA is TGCAGCGTCGCGGACTCCTATAATTCACCCCTCCACTTT. Amino acid sequence: CSVADSYNSPLHF.

This clonotype has just a few counts. The chain is built from TRBV6-8 and TRBJ2-3, with 9 nucleotides matching TRBD2. The germline CDR1 and CDR2 sequences are MNHGY and SAAAGT. The length of the CDR3 is 16 residues. The trim removed 7 bases at V and 7 bases at J, leaving 15 bases unmatched. This chain's CDR3 is CASTETRRGGRNTQYF. The CDR3 coding sequence is TGTGCCAGCACCGAAACCAGGCGGGGGGGCCGAAATACGCAGTATTTT.

This clonotype was recorded many times. V is TRBV9 and J is TRBJ2-2; 11 bases fit TRBD2. Trimming cost V 3 bases and J 5 bases; bases outside gene matches: 6. Germline V gives CDR1 SGDLS, CDR2 YYNGEE. CDR3 length: 16 residues. Written as DNA, the CDR3 is TGTGCCAGCAGCGAACTAGCGGGAGTCGGGACCGGGGAGCTGTTTTTT. Residues: CASSELAGVGTGELFF.

Turning to this clonotype: One end of the junction does not line up with germline, which may come from a read error. The rearrangement uses TRBV6-2 or TRBV6-3 and TRBJ2-7; TRBD2 matches at 7 bases. The CDR3 runs to 15 residues. Germline V gene sequence: CDR1 MNHEY, CDR2 SVGEGT. The CDR3 DNA sequence: TGTGCCAGCAGTTACCCGGGACTAACGGTGTACGAGCAGTACTTT. As protein: CASSYPGLTVYEQYF.

This clonotype has at least ten counts. The chain couples TRBV6-2 or TRBV6-3 to TRBJ2-1, with a weak D call TRBD1 (6 bases). The CDR3 contains 18 residues. V gave up 4 bases and J gave up 5 bases, with 24 bases separating them. Germline V CDR1 and CDR2: MNHEY, SVGEGT. The CDR3 DNA sequence: TGTGCCAGCAGTTCTCCCCGTCTGAGGGGGTATGTCGACAATGAGCAGTTCTTC. This translates into CASSSPRLRGYVDNEQFF.

This clonotype has ten or more counts. This sequence joins TRBV20-1 and TRBJ1-5; D might be TRBD1 (5 bases). Trimming removed 5 bases from V and 3 bases from J, with 11 bases in between. Per germline, CDR1 DFQATT and CDR2 SNEGSKA (reference sequence). This CDR3 is built from 13 residues. This CDR3 reads CSADGGYNQPQHF. The CDR3, as DNA: TGCAGTGCTGATGGGGGATACAATCAGCCCCAGCATTTT.

This clonotype was seen repeatedly, ten times or more. The chain joins TRBV29-1 to TRBJ2-5; D uncertain. Trimming stripped 6 bases from V and 5 bases from J, with 16 bases between. The CDR3 loop spans 13 amino acids. Germline assignment: CDR1 SQVTM and CDR2 ANQGSEA. The CDR3 here is CSVAVKGGETQYF. The DNA for the CDR3 is TGCAGCGTCGCCGTCAAGGGTGGGGAGACCCAGTACTTC.

This clonotype was found many times. V and J are TRBV19 and TRBJ1-3; D is possibly TRBD1 (6 bases). The germline V gene encodes CDR1 LNHDA and CDR2 SQIVND (reference sequence). This CDR3 has 14 amino acids. Trimming shortened V by 3 bases and J by 2 bases, and 8 bases separated the two germline ends. CDR3 loop: CASSMRGTGNTIYF. CDR3 DNA sequence: TGTGCCAGTAGTATGAGGGGGACTGGAAACACCATATATTTT.

This clonotype was counted ten times or more. The chain uses TRBV6-8 and TRBJ2-2; 12 bases are a match to TRBD2. Germline-derived CDR1 and CDR2 are MNHGY and SAAAGT. V shed 5 bases, J shed 0 bases, and the junction held 10 bases outside the gene matches. This CDR3 contains 19 residues. The CDR3 is CASSPTWTSGDSNTGELFF. DNA of the CDR3: TGTGCCAGCAGTCCGACTTGGACTAGCGGGGATTCGAACACCGGGGAGCTGTTTTTT.

The chain links TRBV5-4 to TRBJ2-5, with 9 bases that match TRBD2. The germline V gene encodes CDR1 SGHNT and CDR2 YYREEE (reference sequence). The ends lost 4 bases at V and 0 bases at J; junction bases unmatched: 10. The CDR3 loop spans 17 amino acids. The CDR3 spells CASSLPGTSYHQETQYF. The CDR3 DNA reads as TGTGCCAGCAGCCTGCCCGGGACTAGCTACCACCAAGAGACCCAGTACTTC. Complete variable domain (other parts from reference TRBV5-4 and TRBJ2-5): ETGVTQSPTHLIKTRGQQVTLRCSSQSGHNTVSWYQQALGQGPQFIFQYYREEENGRGNFPPRFSGLQFPNYSSELNVNALELDDSALYLCASSLPGTSYHQETQYFGPGTRLLVL.

Comment on this clonotype: Only one base separates this from a far larger clonotype, so it likely reflects a read error. This chain connects TRBV12-5 to TRBJ2-5; TRBD2 matches at 7 bases. The CDR3 spans 16 residues. The V gene end was trimmed by 1 base and the J gene end by 11 bases; junction bases not matched to a gene: 16. CDR1 is LGHNT, CDR2 FRNRAP, per germline. The chain's CDR3 is CASGLGAGNSYNEQYF. As DNA, the CDR3 is TGTGCTAGTGGTTTGGGAGCGGGAAACTCCTACAATGAGCAGTACTTC.

Many counts were recorded for this clonotype. This chain uses TRBV6-6 with TRBJ2-2; the D call may be TRBD1 or TRBD2 (5 bases each). This CDR3 comprises 14 residues. Germline V gives CDR1 MNHNY, CDR2 SVGAGI (reference sequence). V was clipped by 5 bases and J by 5 bases, with 12 bases between them. DNA of the CDR3: TGTGCCAGCAGTCGTTTTGGGGGAACCGGGGAGCTGTTTTTT. Protein sequence: CASSRFGGTGELFF.